This is a list of T cell receptor beta chains from one sample in a study of shared clonotypes between healthy human individuals. This table comes from immunoSEQ multiplex PCR, and its TCRdb copy is limited to in-frame clones, with some not included. The sample has around 690,000 clones, about 90% seen once. The sample consisted of memory CD8+ T cells from PBMCs. Receptors were obtained from a man between 18 and 29 years old in good health. Some clones in this sample may be carry-over from other donors' samples. Both conserved end residues are part of each CDR3. The order of the fields is J gene, V gene, clone size, D gene, CDR3 DNA, CDR3 protein. A D gene is named only where the DNA matches it firmly. Clone size is not always given. Where it is, it says once, few, many or a class for expanded clones.

j_gene: TRBJ2-5
v_gene: TRBV7-8
abundance: -
d_gene: TRBD2
CDR3nt: TGTGCCAGCAGCTTAGTCGCGGGAGTTGAGACCCAGTACTTC
CDR3aa: CASSLVAGVETQYF

j_gene: TRBJ1-2
v_gene: TRBV4-1
abundance: -
d_gene: TRBD1
CDR3nt: TGCGCCAGCAGCCGAACCCGGACAGGGGCTATGGCGGATGGCTACACCTTC
CDR3aa: CASSRTRTGAMADGYTF

j_gene: TRBJ1-5
v_gene: TRBV28
abundance: -
d_gene: -
CDR3nt: TGTGCCAGCAGTCCCCTGTGGGCTGGGGGCTATCAGCCCCAGCATTTT
CDR3aa: CASSPLWAGGYQPQHF

j_gene: TRBJ1-1
v_gene: TRBV10-3
abundance: -
d_gene: TRBD1
CDR3nt: TGTGCCATCAGTGCTAACAGGGGGCTGAACACTGAAGCTTTCTTT
CDR3aa: CAISANRGLNTEAFF

j_gene: TRBJ2-1
v_gene: TRBV12-1
abundance: -
d_gene: -
CDR3nt: TGTGCCAGCAGCTTTGGTAGCAATGAGCAGTTCTTC
CDR3aa: CASSFGSNEQFF

j_gene: TRBJ2-7
v_gene: TRBV2
abundance: -
d_gene: TRBD1
CDR3nt: TGTGCCAGCAGTCTGGCTTGGACAGGTTTTGGCGAGCAGTACTTC
CDR3aa: CASSLAWTGFGEQYF

j_gene: TRBJ2-5
v_gene: TRBV5-8
abundance: -
d_gene: -
CDR3nt: TGTGCCAGCAGCTTGGAGGCAGGGGAAGAGACCCAGTACTTC
CDR3aa: CASSLEAGEETQYF

j_gene: TRBJ1-3
v_gene: TRBV4-1
abundance: -
d_gene: -
CDR3nt: TGCGCCAGCAGCCAGAGCCGAACGGTGAACTCTGGAAACACCATATATTTT
CDR3aa: CASSQSRTVNSGNTIYF

j_gene: TRBJ2-7
v_gene: TRBV28
abundance: -
d_gene: -
CDR3nt: TGTGCCAGCAGTTACGCGTACAGGACAAGCGACCCCTACGAGCAGTACTTC
CDR3aa: CASSYAYRTSDPYEQYF

j_gene: TRBJ1-2
v_gene: TRBV30
abundance: -
d_gene: -
CDR3nt: TGTGCCTGGACTGATAGGGCGGGGTATGGCTACACCTTC
CDR3aa: CAWTDRAGYGYTF

j_gene: TRBJ2-1
v_gene: TRBV5-1
abundance: -
d_gene: -
CDR3nt: TGCGCCAGCAGCCTGGACAAGATAAGTGATGAGCAGTTCTTC
CDR3aa: CASSLDKISDEQFF

j_gene: TRBJ1-1
v_gene: TRBV7-3
abundance: -
d_gene: -
CDR3nt: TGTGCCAGCAGCTTAAGACACAGGGTTAAAGCTTTCTTT
CDR3aa: CASSLRHRVKAFF

j_gene: TRBJ2-3
v_gene: TRBV28
abundance: -
d_gene: TRBD2
CDR3nt: TGTGCCAGCAGTTGGAGGGCGGGGGGACCCGTAACAGATACGCAGTATTTT
CDR3aa: CASSWRAGGPVTDTQYF

j_gene: TRBJ2-1
v_gene: TRBV7-9
abundance: once
d_gene: TRBD2
CDR3nt: TGTGCCAGCAGCTTAGCGCAAGCGGGAGCCTACAATGAGCAGTTCTTC
CDR3aa: CASSLAQAGAYNEQFF

j_gene: TRBJ2-1
v_gene: TRBV27
abundance: -
d_gene: -
CDR3nt: TGTGCCAGCAGTTTACTGAGGTCGCGAGGTGAGCAGTTCTTC
CDR3aa: CASSLLRSRGEQFF

j_gene: TRBJ2-7
v_gene: TRBV27
abundance: -
d_gene: TRBD1
CDR3nt: TGTGCCAGCATGGACAGGGTGGGACACGAGCAGTACTTC
CDR3aa: CASMDRVGHEQYF

j_gene: TRBJ1-1
v_gene: TRBV9
abundance: -
d_gene: -
CDR3nt: TGTGCCAGCAGCGTAGGTCCCGGCGGTATGAACACTGAAGCTTTCTTT
CDR3aa: CASSVGPGGMNTEAFF

j_gene: TRBJ1-1
v_gene: TRBV7-9
abundance: -
d_gene: -
CDR3nt: TGTGCCAGCAGCTTACCTGCAGGGAACACTGAAGCTTTCTTT
CDR3aa: CASSLPAGNTEAFF

j_gene: TRBJ2-7
v_gene: TRBV28
abundance: -
d_gene: TRBD2
CDR3nt: TGTGCCAGCAGTTTAAGCCTAGCGGGAGCAGGGGCCTACGAGCAGTACTTC
CDR3aa: CASSLSLAGAGAYEQYF

j_gene: TRBJ2-3
v_gene: TRBV28
abundance: -
d_gene: TRBD2
CDR3nt: TGTGCCAGCAGTTTGGCGGGAGAGAGCACAGATACGCAGTATTTT
CDR3aa: CASSLAGESTDTQYF

j_gene: TRBJ2-7
v_gene: TRBV6-6
abundance: -
d_gene: -
CDR3nt: TGTGCCAGCATTTGGCGGCACGAGCAGTACTTC
CDR3aa: CASIWRHEQYF

j_gene: TRBJ1-2
v_gene: TRBV4-3
abundance: once
d_gene: -
CDR3nt: TGCGCCAGCAGCCAAGAGGGTGCCCTGGGTTATGGCTACACCTTC
CDR3aa: CASSQEGALGYGYTF

j_gene: TRBJ2-5
v_gene: TRBV5-4
abundance: -
d_gene: TRBD2
CDR3nt: TGTGCCAGCAGCTTGCCTAGCGGGAGCCTTGAGGGGACCCAGTACTTC
CDR3aa: CASSLPSGSLEGTQYF

j_gene: TRBJ2-1
v_gene: TRBV5-6
abundance: -
d_gene: TRBD2
CDR3nt: TGTGCCAGCAGCCAGAACTGGGGCCGACTAGCGGGGAAGTACAATGAGCAGTTCTTC
CDR3aa: CASSQNWGRLAGKYNEQFF

j_gene: TRBJ2-1
v_gene: TRBV28
abundance: -
d_gene: TRBD2
CDR3nt: TGTGCCAGCAGTTTAATGTGGGAGGGCACCTACAATGAGCAGTTCTTC
CDR3aa: CASSLMWEGTYNEQFF

j_gene: TRBJ1-3
v_gene: TRBV4-1
abundance: -
d_gene: TRBD1
CDR3nt: TGCGCCAGCAGCCCCCCTGGCCTGGGGACAGACACCATATATTTT
CDR3aa: CASSPPGLGTDTIYF

j_gene: TRBJ2-7
v_gene: TRBV9
abundance: few
d_gene: -
CDR3nt: TGTGCCAGCAGCGAAGCGGACGGAAGGACCTACGAGCAGTACTTC
CDR3aa: CASSEADGRTYEQYF

j_gene: TRBJ2-7
v_gene: TRBV9
abundance: -
d_gene: TRBD1
CDR3nt: TGTGCCAGCAGCGTTGGACAGGACCCCTACGAGCAGTACTTC
CDR3aa: CASSVGQDPYEQYF

j_gene: TRBJ2-2
v_gene: TRBV27
abundance: -
d_gene: -
CDR3nt: TGTGCCAGCAGTTTGGCCATGGGGGAGCTGTTTTTT
CDR3aa: CASSLAMGELFF

j_gene: TRBJ2-1
v_gene: TRBV9
abundance: -
d_gene: -
CDR3nt: TGTGCCAGCAGCGTCGGAGGGAGAATATACAATGAGCAGTTCTTC
CDR3aa: CASSVGGRIYNEQFF

j_gene: TRBJ1-5
v_gene: TRBV19
abundance: -
d_gene: -
CDR3nt: TGTGCCAGTAGCAGCCGGGACGGGATTTATAGCAATCAGCCCCAGCATTTT
CDR3aa: CASSSRDGIYSNQPQHF

j_gene: TRBJ1-3
v_gene: TRBV28
abundance: -
d_gene: -
CDR3nt: TGTGCCAGCAGTCCCCCGGGCAGGGGCAGTGGAAACACCATATATTTT
CDR3aa: CASSPPGRGSGNTIYF

j_gene: TRBJ2-7
v_gene: TRBV11-3
abundance: -
d_gene: -
CDR3nt: TGTGCCAGCAGCCCGGACCTCTACGAGCAGTACTTC
CDR3aa: CASSPDLYEQYF

j_gene: TRBJ1-5
v_gene: TRBV27
abundance: -
d_gene: -
CDR3nt: TGTGCCAGCAGTTTCCACATCAGCAATCAGCCCCAGCATTTT
CDR3aa: CASSFHISNQPQHF

j_gene: TRBJ1-5
v_gene: TRBV5-3
abundance: -
d_gene: TRBD1
CDR3nt: TGTGCCAGAAGCGAGGGACAGGGGCATCAGCCCCAGCATTTT
CDR3aa: CARSEGQGHQPQHF

j_gene: TRBJ1-2
v_gene: TRBV4-1
abundance: -
d_gene: -
CDR3nt: TGCGCCAGCAGCCAAGAACAGCGTTCGTTTGGCTACACCTTC
CDR3aa: CASSQEQRSFGYTF

j_gene: TRBJ2-4
v_gene: TRBV27
abundance: -
d_gene: TRBD2
CDR3nt: TGTGCCAGCAGTTTATCGAGCGGGGTAGTCAAAAACATTCAGTACTTC
CDR3aa: CASSLSSGVVKNIQYF

j_gene: TRBJ1-1
v_gene: TRBV30
abundance: -
d_gene: -
CDR3nt: TGTGCCTGGAGTGTACTGGGGGCCGAGGGGAAAGCTTTCTTT
CDR3aa: CAWSVLGAEGKAFF